Below are 17 T cell receptor beta chains sequenced from a single sample in a study of CD8 T cells in ankylosing spondylitis (dated by TCRdb to about 2017). The method behind the library was 5' RACE. TCRdb records Illumina HiSeq 2500 as the sequencer. TCRdb redid the processing of the public reads, applying fastp at Q25 and MiXCR, and retained in-frame beta chains. Every CDR3 protein is listed once, alongside the most common genes and DNA of its rows. For this sample there are a few hundred thousand distinct CDR3 sequences; around 18% appear just once. The ten largest account for 7.8% of the sample. What was sequenced was blood, either unsorted or a sorted T cell fraction (not recorded which). These receptors were collected from a male donor with ankylosing spondylitis or in good health (not recorded which).

There are many counts of this clonotype. Here the CDR3 reads CSAGVGAGELFF. Written as DNA, the CDR3 is TGCAGTGCTGGGGTCGGCGCCGGGGAGCTGTTTTTT. The rearrangement links TRBV20-1 to TRBJ2-2; D is unresolved. V was clipped by 5 bases and J by 6 bases, with 10 bases between them. This CDR3 has 12 amino acids. CDR1 is DFQATT, CDR2 SNEGSKA, per germline (reference sequence).

This clonotype has a handful of counts. The J gene is TRBJ1-6, the V gene TRBV7-3, with D possibly TRBD1 on 6 matching bases. Germline V gene data show CDR1 as SGHTA and CDR2 as FQGTGA. This CDR3 comprises 14 residues. Trimming took 2 bases from V and 10 from J, leaving 12 bases between them. CDR3 sequence reads: CASSLYRAGSPLHF. CDR3 DNA: TGTGCCAGCAGCTTATACAGGGCTGGATCACCCCTCCACTTT.

This rearrangement joins TRBV6-6 to TRBJ1-5; no clear D. V was trimmed by 1 base and J by 4 bases, leaving 5 bases between them. Per the germline V gene, CDR1 is MNHNY and CDR2 is SVGAGI (reference sequence). CDR3 length: 13 amino acids. CDR3 nucleotide sequence: TGTGCCAGCAGTTACTTGGGGAATCAGCCCCAGCATTTT. Translating gives CASSYLGNQPQHF.

This clonotype was counted a few times. The rearrangement links TRBV4-2 to TRBJ2-1, with TRBD2 identical over 11 bases. Germline V gene sequence: CDR1 LGHNA, CDR2 YNFKEQ. The CDR3 is made up of 17 amino acids. After removal of 0 bases from V and 3 bases from J, the junction contained 4 bases not matched to a gene. CDR3: CASSQDGTSGGYNEQFF. CDR3 in DNA: TGTGCCAGCAGCCAAGATGGCACTAGCGGGGGCTACAATGAGCAGTTCTTC.

This rearrangement joins TRBV28 to TRBJ1-5, with D possibly TRBD1 on 5 matching bases. The V gene's germline CDR1 is MDHEN and CDR2 SYDVKM. This CDR3 contains 14 residues. V shed 5 bases and J shed 6 bases, with 14 bases lying between them. This CDR3 is CASSPQGSSQPQHF. The CDR3 nucleotides are TGTGCCAGCAGTCCGCAGGGATCTAGTCAGCCCCAGCATTTT.

The J gene is TRBJ2-3, the V gene TRBV20-1; D is perhaps TRBD2 (6 bases). V was clipped by 5 bases and J by 2 bases, with 17 bases between them. The CDR3 totals 15 residues. Germline-derived CDR1 and CDR2 are DFQATT and SNEGSKA (reference sequence). CDR3 loop: CSAGGTLANTDTQYF. DNA of the CDR3: TGCAGTGCTGGAGGGACGCTTGCGAACACAGATACGCAGTATTTT.

This chain uses TRBV5-6 with TRBJ2-2; TRBD1 matches 9 bases. Germline V lookup: CDR1 SGHDT, CDR2 YYEEEE. V was pared by 4 bases and J by 4 bases, with 11 bases of the junction left unmatched. This CDR3 comprises 17 residues. The CDR3 DNA sequence: TGTGCCAGCAGCCCCAGGTGGGACAGGGATTTCACCGGGGAGCTGTTTTTT. Translated: CASSPRWDRDFTGELFF. The full variable domain, rest sourced from reference TRBV5-6 and TRBJ2-2, is DAGVTQSPTHLIKTRGQQVTLRCSPKSGHDTVSWYQQALGQGPQFIFQYYEEEERQRGNFPDRFSGHQFPNYSSELNVNALLLGDSALYLCASSPRWDRDFTGELFFGEGSRLTVL.

This clonotype was found many times. CDR3 coding DNA: TGCAGTGCTACCCCCGATACGCAGTATTTT. Translating gives CSATPDTQYF. This chain links TRBV20-1 with TRBJ2-3; D uncertain. Germline CDR1 and CDR2: DFQATT and SNEGSKA (reference sequence). CDR3 size: 10 residues. The V and J ends lost 4 bases and 6 bases respectively, with 5 bases between them.

CDR3 DNA: TGTGCCAGCAGCCTCTTGGACAGGCTAAATGAAAAACTGTTTTTT. It encodes CASSLLDRLNEKLFF. The chain joins TRBV7-8 to TRBJ1-4, with 7 positions matching TRBD1. The CDR3 consists of 15 residues. Germline V gives CDR1 SGHVS, CDR2 FQNEAQ. Trimming cost V 5 bases and J 5 bases; bases outside gene matches: 8.

This clonotype was seen a few times. The chain uses TRBV12-1 and TRBJ2-2. TRBV12-1 is annotated as a pseudogene. The CDR3 is 14 residues long. The CDR3 DNA sequence: TGTGCCAGCAGATTTCCGATGGGGACCGGGGAGCTGTTTTTT. Amino acids: CASRFPMGTGELFF.

This clonotype was seen more than once but under ten times. The chain combines TRBV4-1 with TRBJ2-3; 9 bases line up with TRBD2. Germline CDR1 MGHRA, CDR2 YSYEKL. Trimming cost V 0 bases and J 0 bases; bases outside gene matches: 4. CDR3 size: 17 residues. The CDR3 DNA sequence: TGCGCCAGCAGCCAAGAGCGGGGGGGTTCTAGCACAGATACGCAGTATTTT. Translating gives CASSQERGGSSTDTQYF.

The J gene is TRBJ1-2, the V gene TRBV20-1; no clear D. CDR1 is DFQATT and CDR2 is SNEGSKA in the germline V gene (reference sequence). The CDR3 length is 13 residues. The V and J ends lost 3 bases and 6 bases respectively, with 14 bases between them. CDR3 residues: CSASQISGHGYTF. CDR3 nucleotide sequence: TGCAGTGCTAGCCAGATTTCCGGGCATGGCTACACCTTC.

The chain joins TRBV5-1 to TRBJ1-1; D unclear. The length of the CDR3 is 15 residues. Germline V CDR1 and CDR2: SGHRS, YFSETQ. V lost 0 bases, J lost 0 bases, and 9 bases lay in between. The CDR3 nucleotides read TGCGCCAGCAGCTTGGGGGGTTTTATGAACACTGAAGCTTTCTTT. Translating it yields CASSLGGFMNTEAFF.

The chain is built from TRBV9 and TRBJ1-3; D unresolved. There are 15 residues in the CDR3. The germline CDR1 and CDR2 sequences are SGDLS and YYNGEE. V lost 2 bases, J lost 0 bases, and 9 bases lay in between. The CDR3 reads CASSVADHSGNTIYF. The CDR3 nucleotides read TGTGCCAGCAGCGTGGCGGACCACTCTGGAAACACCATATATTTT.

The chain is built from TRBV10-2 and TRBJ2-3, with 12 nucleotides matching TRBD2. With V trimmed by 5 bases and J by 0 bases, 3 bases remained unmatched. Germline V gene sequence: CDR1 WSHSY, CDR2 SAAADI. The CDR3 has 16 residues. DNA of the CDR3: TGCGCCAGCAGTTTTCTAGCGGGAGGGAGCACAGATACGCAGTATTTT. Amino acids: CASSFLAGGSTDTQYF.

There are a few counts of this clonotype. This chain connects TRBV10-3 to TRBJ2-5; D unresolved. Germline values: CDR1 ENHRY, CDR2 SYGVKD. This CDR3 region has 13 residues. V was clipped by 0 bases and J by 4 bases, with 6 bases between them. The CDR3 here is CAISESSSETQYF. CDR3 sequence (DNA): TGTGCCATCAGTGAGTCGAGTTCAGAGACCCAGTACTTC.

The chain employs TRBV12-3 or TRBV12-4 and TRBJ2-1; 7 nucleotides line up with TRBD2. The CDR3 length is 15 residues. The ends lost 3 bases at V and 12 bases at J; junction bases unmatched: 14. CDR3 in amino acids: CASSFASGPGILQFF. Here the CDR3 DNA reads TGTGCCAGCAGTTTTGCTAGCGGCCCAGGTATTTTGCAGTTCTTC.